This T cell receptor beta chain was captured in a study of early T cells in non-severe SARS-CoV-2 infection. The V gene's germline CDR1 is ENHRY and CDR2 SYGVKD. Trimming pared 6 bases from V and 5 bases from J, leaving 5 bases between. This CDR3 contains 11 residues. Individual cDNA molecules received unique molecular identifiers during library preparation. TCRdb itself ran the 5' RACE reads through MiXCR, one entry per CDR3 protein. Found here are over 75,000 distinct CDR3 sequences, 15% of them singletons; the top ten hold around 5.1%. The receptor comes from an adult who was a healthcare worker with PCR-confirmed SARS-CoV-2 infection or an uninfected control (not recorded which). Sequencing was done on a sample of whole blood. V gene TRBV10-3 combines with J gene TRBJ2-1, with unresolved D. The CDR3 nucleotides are TGTGCCATCAGCCTTCACAATGAGCAGTTCTTC. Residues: CAISLHNEQFF.